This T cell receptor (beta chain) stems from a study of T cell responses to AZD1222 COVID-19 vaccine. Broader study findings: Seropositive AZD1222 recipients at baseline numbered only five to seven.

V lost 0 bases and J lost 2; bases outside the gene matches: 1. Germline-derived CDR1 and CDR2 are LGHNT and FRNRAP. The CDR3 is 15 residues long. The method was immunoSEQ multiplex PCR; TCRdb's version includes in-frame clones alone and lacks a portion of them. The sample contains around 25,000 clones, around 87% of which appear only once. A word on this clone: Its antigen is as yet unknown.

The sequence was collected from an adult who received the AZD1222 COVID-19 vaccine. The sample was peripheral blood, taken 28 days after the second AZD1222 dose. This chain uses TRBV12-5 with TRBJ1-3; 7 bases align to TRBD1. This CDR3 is CASGLVTGAGNTIYF. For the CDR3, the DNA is TGTGCTAGTGGTTTGGTCACAGGGGCTGGAAACACCATATATTTT. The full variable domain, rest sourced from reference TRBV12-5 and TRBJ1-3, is DARVTQTPRHKVTEMGQEVTMRCQPILGHNTVFWYRQTMMQGLELLAYFRNRAPLDDSGMPKDRFSAEMPDATLATLKIQPSEPRDSAVYFCASGLVTGAGNTIYFGEGSWLTVV.